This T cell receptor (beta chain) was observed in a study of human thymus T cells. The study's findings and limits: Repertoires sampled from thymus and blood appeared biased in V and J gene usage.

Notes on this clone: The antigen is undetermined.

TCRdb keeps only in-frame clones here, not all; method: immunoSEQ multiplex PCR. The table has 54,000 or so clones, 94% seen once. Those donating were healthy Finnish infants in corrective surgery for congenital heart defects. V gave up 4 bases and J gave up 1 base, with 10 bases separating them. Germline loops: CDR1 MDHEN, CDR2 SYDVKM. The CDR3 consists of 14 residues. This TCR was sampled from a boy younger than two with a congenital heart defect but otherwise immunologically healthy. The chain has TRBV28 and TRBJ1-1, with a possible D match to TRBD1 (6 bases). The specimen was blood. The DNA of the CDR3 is TGTGCCAGCAGTTACGGACAGAGGAACACTGAAGCTTTCTTT. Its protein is CASSYGQRNTEAFF.